The sequence of this T cell receptor (beta chain) was determined in a study of blood T cell repertoires in COVID-19. Study-wide context: Both acute and convalescent COVID-19 samples were obtained from the United States, Italy and Spain. T cells, B-cell-depleted T cells, or PBMCs supplied cDNA or gDNA.

This CDR3 has 15 residues. Germline V gene lookup returns CDR1 SQVTM and CDR2 ANQGSEA. Deletions cut 6 bases from V and 0 bases from J, with 14 bases between. Original processing methods: For nucleated cells, counts were estimated from reference gene primer amplification. Measured with immunoSEQ multiplex PCR; TCRdb has only the in-frame clones, and not every one. Clone size and the V and J calls come from that table; the DNA yielded D and trimming. The sample carries just over 60,000 clones, approximately 80% recorded once. The V call is TRBV29-1, the J call TRBJ2-2; no clear D. The source is a woman aged 80 or over with active or convalescent COVID-19. What was sequenced was peripheral blood. CDR3 in DNA: TGCAGCGTCCCCGGGTTTCGGGCGAACACCGGGGAGCTGTTTTTT. This translates into CSVPGFRANTGELFF.